Listed below are T cell receptor beta chains from one sample, sequenced in a study of blood T cell repertoires in COVID-19. Profiling relied on immunoSEQ multiplex PCR, and the TCRdb table lists in-frame clones only, not all of them. This table has some 260,000 clones, 70% to 75% appearing once. Material: peripheral blood. These receptors all come from a woman older than 75 with acute or convalescent COVID-19. The CDR3 runs from the conserved cysteine through the conserved F or W. A D gene is named only where the DNA matches it firmly. Clone size is given for some rows only: seen once, a few or many times, or a class if the clone is expanded.

j_gene | v_gene | abundance | d_gene | CDR3nt | CDR3aa
TRBJ2-1 | TRBV5-1 | NA | TRBD2 | TGCGCCAGCAGCCCCACCCAGGGACTAGCGGGGGGGCCGAGTGAGCAGTTCTTC | CASSPTQGLAGGPSEQFF
TRBJ2-1 | TRBV11-2 | few | TRBD2 | TGTGCCAGCAGCTTACGACTAGCGGGAATCTACAATGAGCAGTTCTTC | CASSLRLAGIYNEQFF
TRBJ1-4 | TRBV5-1 | NA | NA | TGCGCCAGCAGCTTGCTCGGGGGGTCGATGGAGGAAAAACTGTTTTTT | CASSLLGGSMEEKLFF
TRBJ1-1 | TRBV6-5 | few | NA | TGTGCCAGCAGTTACTCATTCCGAGGAGACACTGAAGCTTTCTTT | CASSYSFRGDTEAFF
TRBJ2-7 | TRBV2 | NA | NA | TGTGCCAGCAGTGATGCGGCAGGGTCATGGGAGCAGTACTTC | CASSDAAGSWEQYF
TRBJ1-1 | TRBV7-2 | few | NA | TGTGCCAGCAGCTTAGCCGGGGGGATGAACACTGAAGCTTTCTTT | CASSLAGGMNTEAFF
TRBJ1-3 | TRBV12-3/TRBV12-4 | few | TRBD1 | TGTGCGATTAGACAGGGGTATGGAAACACCATATATTTT | CAIRQGYGNTIYF
TRBJ1-6 | TRBV11-2 | NA | TRBD1 | TGTGCCAGCAGCTTATCATACAGGGGGCGAAGTTCACCCCTCCACTTT | CASSLSYRGRSSPLHF
TRBJ2-5 | TRBV5-1 | NA | NA | TGCGCCAGCAGCAATCCACGACCGGAGGAGACCCAGTACTTC | CASSNPRPEETQYF
TRBJ2-3 | TRBV13 | NA | TRBD1 | TGTGCCAGCAGCTCCAGACAGGGTAGCACAGATACGCAGTATTTT | CASSSRQGSTDTQYF
TRBJ1-2 | TRBV6-1 | few | NA | TGTGCCAGCAGTGAAGCAGCGGAGGGTGGCTACACCTTC | CASSEAAEGGYTF
TRBJ2-1 | TRBV27 | NA | NA | TGTGCCAGCAGTCCCCGACAGAACGGTTTCTACAATGAGCAGTTCTTC | CASSPRQNGFYNEQFF
TRBJ2-4 | TRBV2 | once | TRBD2 | TGTGCCAGCAGTGCTCGACTAGCGGGTAGCCATGGAAACATTCAGTACTTC | CASSARLAGSHGNIQYF
TRBJ2-1 | TRBV2 | NA | TRBD2 | TGTGCCAGCAGTGAAGGTAGCGGGACGGAGCAGTTCTTC | CASSEGSGTEQFF
TRBJ2-7 | TRBV5-1 | few | TRBD2 | TGCGCCAGCAGCTTGGACCAGCCGGGACTAGCGGGAGACGAGCAGTACTTC | CASSLDQPGLAGDEQYF
TRBJ1-4 | TRBV6-5 | once | NA | TGTGCCAGCAGTTACAGGGAGGGGCGGACTAATGAAAAACTGTTTTTT | CASSYREGRTNEKLFF
TRBJ2-7 | TRBV5-6 | NA | TRBD1 | TGTGCCAGCAGCTTGGTCCGGACAGGTGGAGGCGAGCAGTACTTC | CASSLVRTGGGEQYF
TRBJ1-4 | TRBV5-1 | NA | NA | TGCGCCAGCAGCTTGGCCGGGAAACAGGGAGTCTCTAATGAAAAACTGTTTTTT | CASSLAGKQGVSNEKLFF
TRBJ1-3 | TRBV3-1/TRBV3-2 | NA | NA | TGTGCCAGCAGCGATACTTACAGGGCAGGAAACACCATATATTTT | CASSDTYRAGNTIYF
TRBJ1-1 | TRBV6-2/TRBV6-3 | NA | TRBD1 | TGTGCCAGCAGTTACAGGACAGGGGTCACTGAAGCTTTCTTT | CASSYRTGVTEAFF
TRBJ1-1 | TRBV18 | NA | NA | TGTGCCAGCTCTACAGAGGGGAACACTGAAGCTTTCTTT | CASSTEGNTEAFF
TRBJ1-2 | TRBV6-5 | NA | NA | TGTGCCAGCAGTCCCCTCAGCGGAATAGACGGTGGCTACACCTTC | CASSPLSGIDGGYTF
TRBJ1-4 | TRBV6-5 | once | TRBD1 | TGTGCCAGCAGTTACGGAGACAGGGGTTATGAAAAACTGTTTTTT | CASSYGDRGYEKLFF
TRBJ2-7 | TRBV10-1 | once | NA | TGCGCCAGCAGCCCGGGGTTGGAGCAGTACTTC | CASSPGLEQYF
TRBJ2-7 | TRBV5-1 | NA | TRBD1 | TGCGCCAGCAGCTTGGGGGCCCTCGGGGGACAGGGGGCTACCTACGAGCAGTACTTC | CASSLGALGGQGATYEQYF
TRBJ2-1 | TRBV3-1/TRBV3-2 | NA | TRBD2 | TGTGCCAGCAGCCAAGATCGAGGGCGGGAGGGCCCCTACAATGAGCAGTTCTTC | CASSQDRGREGPYNEQFF
TRBJ2-3 | TRBV10-1 | few | NA | TGCGCCAGCAGCCGTTCGTACGGGAGCACAGATACGCAGTATTTT | CASSRSYGSTDTQYF
TRBJ2-4 | TRBV18 | NA | TRBD1 | TGTGCCAGCTTTCCGACAGGGTCACAAAACATTCAGTACTTC | CASFPTGSQNIQYF
TRBJ2-2 | TRBV2 | NA | TRBD2 | TGTGCCAGCAGGACCGGACTAGCGTGGACCGGGGAGCTGTTTTTT | CASRTGLAWTGELFF
TRBJ2-1 | TRBV19 | NA | NA | TGTGCCAGTAGTATCCGGCCCACCCTAGCACAAGGCGGGTACTCCTACAATGAGCAGTTCTTC | CASSIRPTLAQGGYSYNEQFF
TRBJ2-5 | TRBV7-8 | NA | NA | TGTGCCAGCAGCTTAGTACAGAAAGAGACCCAGTACTTC | CASSLVQKETQYF
TRBJ1-6 | TRBV27 | NA | NA | TGTGCCAGCAAACCAGGGGCAGGAGTTAATTCACCCCTCCACTTT | CASKPGAGVNSPLHF
TRBJ1-4 | TRBV7-9 | few | NA | TGTGCCAGCAGCTTCGGGTCAACCCAAGTCGAAAAACTGTTTTTT | CASSFGSTQVEKLFF
TRBJ1-6 | TRBV4-1 | NA | NA | TGCGCCAGCAGCCAAGGGACTGGGGGGAGTTCACCCCTCCACTTT | CASSQGTGGSSPLHF
TRBJ2-2 | TRBV9 | NA | TRBD2 | TGTGCCAGCAGCGTAGAGGGACTAGCGGGTTCCGGGGAGCTGTTTTTT | CASSVEGLAGSGELFF
TRBJ1-6 | TRBV5-5 | NA | TRBD1 | TGTGCCAGCAGCTTCGACAGGGTAGAGGATTCACCCCTCCACTTT | CASSFDRVEDSPLHF
TRBJ2-3 | TRBV12-5 | NA | TRBD2 | TGTGCTAGTGGGGCTGTTAGCGGGAGGGCCCTTTTTTATACGCAGTATTTT | CASGAVSGRALFYTQYF
TRBJ2-7 | TRBV6-6 | NA | NA | TGTGCCAGCAGACAGGGAAGGGGCTACGAGCAGTACTTC | CASRQGRGYEQYF
TRBJ2-2 | TRBV5-1 | once | TRBD2 | TGCGCCAGCAGCTTGTCCCTAGCGGGTAACACCGGGGAGCTGTTTTTT | CASSLSLAGNTGELFF
TRBJ2-1 | TRBV27 | NA | TRBD2 | TGTGCCAGCAGCCCCTTGGGACTAGCGGGGGGGAATGAGCAGTTCTTC | CASSPLGLAGGNEQFF
TRBJ1-5 | TRBV6-5 | NA | TRBD1 | TGTGCCAGCAGTTCACAGGGGGCCCAGCCCCAGCATTTT | CASSSQGAQPQHF
TRBJ1-6 | TRBV6-5 | few | TRBD1 | TGTGCCAGCAGGGGGGGCCGGACAGGGGAATCACCCCTCCACTTT | CASRGGRTGESPLHF
TRBJ2-7 | TRBV2 | NA | NA | TGTGCCAGCAGTGTGCAGGGTTCTTCCTACGAGCAGTACTTC | CASSVQGSSYEQYF